Listed below are T cell receptor beta chains from one sample, sequenced in a study of blood T cells in healthy people across ages. TCRdb passed the 5' RACE reads through MiXCR, listing each CDR3 protein once. Among almost 1 million distinct CDR3 sequences, just over 50% were seen once, and the ten largest hold about a fifth. Sample: blood. These TCRs come from a woman between 55 and 75 years old in good health. Each CDR3 is given with its conserved first and last residue. D genes are given only for firm matches. Where a row states a size, it is once, few, many or the class of an expanded clone; other rows omit it.

cdr3_nt | cdr3_aa | clone_size | j_call | d_call | v_call
TGCAGCGTTCGTGATGGGGGCTACACGAATGAGCAGTTCTTC | CSVRDGGYTNEQFF | . | TRBJ2-1 | . | TRBV29-1
TGTGCCAGCAGCCAAGGTCCGACTCTAAAGTACGCGGGAGGTGAGACCCAGTACTTC | CASSQGPTLKYAGGETQYF | few | TRBJ2-5 | TRBD2 | TRBV3-1
TGTGCCAGCAGTGATATCGGCGGGGGCAATCAGCCCCAGCATTTT | CASSDIGGGNQPQHF | few | TRBJ1-5 | . | TRBV27
TGTGCCAGCAGTGTCGACAGGGGGCTGAGGAACATTCAGTACTTC | CASSVDRGLRNIQYF | few | TRBJ2-4 | TRBD1 | TRBV3-1
TGTGCCAGCAGCCTAGGACAGGGAGAATACGAGCAGTACTTC | CASSLGQGEYEQYF | . | TRBJ2-7 | TRBD1 | TRBV3-1
TGCGCCAGCAGCTTATACATGGTCCGCGAGCAGTACTTC | CASSLYMVREQYF | . | TRBJ2-7 | . | TRBV7-2
TGCGCCAGCAGCCAATTTTTTGGCTACGAGCAGTACTTC | CASSQFFGYEQYF | . | TRBJ2-7 | . | TRBV4-1
TGTGCCAGCAGCCCCCAGCGGGAGGGAGAGCAGTTCTTC | CASSPQREGEQFF | many | TRBJ2-1 | TRBD2 | TRBV7-2
TGTGCCAGCAGCTTAGAAACTGCGAACACCGGGGAGCTGTTTTTT | CASSLETANTGELFF | . | TRBJ2-2 | . | TRBV7-2
TGTGCCACCAAGATGGAGGGCTTTGCCTATGGCTACACCTTC | CATKMEGFAYGYTF | . | TRBJ1-2 | . | TRBV12-3/TRBV12-4
TGTGCCAGCAGTCACGCGGGAGAGTTAGGGACAACCTACGAGCAGTACTTC | CASSHAGELGTTYEQYF | . | TRBJ2-7 | . | TRBV6-6
TGCAGCGTTGATCGGACAGAGGGGAATGAGCAGTTCTTC | CSVDRTEGNEQFF | . | TRBJ2-1 | . | TRBV29-1
TGTGCCAGCAGTCGTATGGACACCAATGAGCAGTACTTC | CASSRMDTNEQYF | once | TRBJ2-5 | . | TRBV6-5
TGTGCCAGCAGCTTAGGGGGACTAGCGGGAGTTTTGTACTTC | CASSLGGLAGVLYF | . | TRBJ2-7 | TRBD2 | TRBV7-9
TGTGCCAGCATCCCGTTGCGAATGAGGGAGACCCAGTACTTC | CASIPLRMRETQYF | . | TRBJ2-5 | . | TRBV7-2
TGCGCCAGCAGCCAGACACTAGCCCAGAAGGCCTACAATGAGCAGTTCTTC | CASSQTLAQKAYNEQFF | few | TRBJ2-1 | . | TRBV4-3
TGCGCCAGCAGCTTGTCGGGCAACGCCAAAAACATTCAGTACTTC | CASSLSGNAKNIQYF | . | TRBJ2-4 | . | TRBV5-1
TGTGCCAGCAGCCCCAACCTCGGACTAGCGGGAGTGAAGAATGAGCAGTTCTTC | CASSPNLGLAGVKNEQFF | few | TRBJ2-1 | TRBD2 | TRBV7-9
TGTGCCAGCAGCTTATACTCAGGGGGAGGGTCTGAGCAGTACTTC | CASSLYSGGGSEQYF | . | TRBJ2-5 | . | TRBV7-9
TGTGCCAGCAATGCAGGGGGCTCTCTCAATTCACCCCTCCACTTT | CASNAGGSLNSPLHF | few | TRBJ1-6 | TRBD1 | TRBV6-5
TGCAGTGCTAGCCGACAAGAGCAGTTCTTC | CSASRQEQFF | . | TRBJ2-1 | . | TRBV20-1
TGTGCCAGCAGAAACGGACAGGGACGCAATCAGCCCCAGCATTTT | CASRNGQGRNQPQHF | . | TRBJ1-5 | TRBD1 | TRBV2
TGTGCCAGCAGCAAATGGTTAATGGGGGGACTGGCTAGCACAGATACGCAGTATTTT | CASSKWLMGGLASTDTQYF | . | TRBJ2-3 | . | TRBV21-1
TGTGCCAGCACCCGTGGGAAGTACGAGCAGTACTTC | CASTRGKYEQYF | . | TRBJ2-7 | . | TRBV7-9
TGTGCCAGCAGTGGAGGGACAGGGAACTCCTACGAGCAGTACTTC | CASSGGTGNSYEQYF | . | TRBJ2-7 | TRBD1 | TRBV25-1
TGTGCCAGCAGCCAAGGGGACACCCTCAATCAGCCCCAGCATTTT | CASSQGDTLNQPQHF | . | TRBJ1-5 | . | TRBV3-1
TGTGCCAGCAGCCGGGGAGGAACAGGCCACGAAAACATTCAGTACTTC | CASSRGGTGHENIQYF | . | TRBJ2-4 | . | TRBV12-3/TRBV12-4
TGTGCCAGCACCCCCTCAGCGGGAGGCTCCTACGAGCAGTACTTC | CASTPSAGGSYEQYF | few | TRBJ2-7 | TRBD2 | TRBV28
TGTGCCAGCAGGATCTACGAGCAGTACTTC | CASRIYEQYF | few | TRBJ2-7 | . | TRBV2
TGTGCCACCAGCAGAGAGGTGGGACTAGTCCACGAGCAGTACTTC | CATSREVGLVHEQYF | . | TRBJ2-7 | TRBD2 | TRBV15
TGTGCCAGCAGCTTAGGAGCGGGAGGGCCTCAAGAGACCCAGTACTTC | CASSLGAGGPQETQYF | . | TRBJ2-5 | TRBD2 | TRBV7-9
TGTGCCACCAGTGATTCTGCCTTTAAAGAGACCCAGTACTTC | CATSDSAFKETQYF | few | TRBJ2-5 | . | TRBV24-1
TGTGCCAGCAGCCAAGATTTCCGACTCCAAGAGACCCAGTACTTC | CASSQDFRLQETQYF | once | TRBJ2-5 | . | TRBV3-1
TGTGCCAGCAGTTCCCGGGGAGCGCCCTCCAATGAGCAGTTCTTC | CASSSRGAPSNEQFF | . | TRBJ2-1 | . | TRBV27
TGTGCCAGCAAGGGGGGGACAGGTATTGAGCAGTTCTTC | CASKGGTGIEQFF | few | TRBJ2-1 | . | TRBV25-1
TGTGCCAGCATCCTTGAAGGAGGTCGGGAGACCCAGTACTTC | CASILEGGRETQYF | . | TRBJ2-5 | . | TRBV5-6
TGTGCCTGGGGGACAGGGGCGAACACTGAAGCTTTCTTT | CAWGTGANTEAFF | . | TRBJ1-1 | TRBD1 | TRBV30
TGTGCCAGCAGTTGGAGGGAGAGAAGGGGCACTGAAGCTTTCTTT | CASSWRERRGTEAFF | . | TRBJ1-1 | . | TRBV12-3/TRBV12-4
TGTGCCAGCAGTGTCTCAGGCGAGAACGAGCAGTACTTC | CASSVSGENEQYF | . | TRBJ2-7 | . | TRBV27
TGTGCCAGCAGTTCCTGGGCCGCTAGGTTGACTTATGGCTACACCTTC | CASSSWAARLTYGYTF | many | TRBJ1-2 | . | TRBV28
TGCGCCAGCAGCCTTAATCCGGGACGGACAAATCAGCCCCAGCATTTT | CASSLNPGRTNQPQHF | once | TRBJ1-5 | . | TRBV4-1
TGTGCCAGCAGCCAAGCTCGGCTGCAGTCCCAGTACTTC | CASSQARLQSQYF | few | TRBJ2-5 | . | TRBV3-1
TGTGCCAGCAGCCGAAATCCCGGGACGGTAAAAGAAAAACTGTTTTTT | CASSRNPGTVKEKLFF | . | TRBJ1-4 | . | TRBV7-2
TGTGCCAGCAGCACCCAGGGTAGCGCCACAGATACGCAGTATTTT | CASSTQGSATDTQYF | few | TRBJ2-3 | . | TRBV9
TGTGCCATCAACGGCAGGACAGGGACCGGGGCCAACGTCCTGACTTTC | CAINGRTGTGANVLTF | . | TRBJ2-6 | TRBD1 | TRBV15
TGTGCCAGCAGCCAAGTAAGCGGACCTGGGGCCAACGTCCTGACTTTC | CASSQVSGPGANVLTF | few | TRBJ2-6 | . | TRBV3-1
TGTGCCAGCAGCCAAGAAGAGGGGGCGTTGACTGAAGCTTTCTTT | CASSQEEGALTEAFF | few | TRBJ1-1 | TRBD1 | TRBV4-2
TGCAGCGCACCGTTGGGGGGACTAAACAATGAGCAGTTCTTC | CSAPLGGLNNEQFF | few | TRBJ2-1 | TRBD2 | TRBV29-1
TGTGCCAGCAGTTTACCGGGACACCTCACCTACGAGCAGTACTTC | CASSLPGHLTYEQYF | few | TRBJ2-7 | . | TRBV28
TGTGCCAGCGCCTGGGGCAGCGGGACACAGCAGTACTTC | CASAWGSGTQQYF | few | TRBJ2-7 | . | TRBV7-3